This TCR beta chain was sequenced during a study of human T cells and chemical hapten exposure. Study-level points and caveats: There was alopecia in the donors, so their immune response may differ from that of healthy people.

This clonotype was seen a handful of times. The antigen is unknown. Trimming took 1 base from V and 4 from J, leaving 8 bases between them. CDR1 and CDR2 from the germline V gene are KGHDR and SFDVKD. CDR3 size: 14 residues. Time point here: pre-sensitization, week 0. As for treatment: therapeutic diphenylcyclopropenone sensitization with weekly scalp DPC. In the source study's methods: From about 22,000 to 700,000 TCRs were found per sample, with a median of about 96,000. TCRdb re-called the RACE reads with MiXCR, one entry per CDR3 protein. The V and J calls follow TCRdb's processing rather than the paper's. The repertoire holds about 250,000 distinct CDR3 sequences, with approximately 7.5% as singletons.

The chain is built from TRBV24-1 and TRBJ2-3, with D perhaps TRBD1 (5 bases). The sequence was obtained from a man between 18 and 35 years old with alopecia areata. Some clones in this sample may be carry-over from other donors' samples. The specimen was whole blood, collected in connection with sensitization to the hapten diphenylcyclopropenone (DPC). The CDR3 DNA is TGTGCCACCAGTGATTTCGACAGTTCAGATACGCAGTATTTT. As protein: CATSDFDSSDTQYF.